This TCR beta chain was found in a study of graft-versus-host responses after intestinal transplantation. Clones were sequenced by immunoSEQ multiplex PCR, and TCRdb holds only the in-frame ones, with some missing. The sample records 100,000 or so clones, about 94% being singletons. A note on this clone: Its antigen is unknown.

Looked up from germline, CDR1 is WSHSY and CDR2 is SAAADI. The CDR3 has 10 residues. The ends lost 7 bases at V and 10 bases at J; junction bases unmatched: 3. This specimen consisted of unstimulated CD4+ T cells sorted from spleen or lymph node cells, obtained before intestinal transplant. The receptor's source is a human donor who received an intestinal transplant. V usage is TRBV10-2 and J usage is TRBJ1-2, with 7 bases identical to TRBD1. The CDR3: CASKGASYTF. The CDR3 coding sequence is TGCGCCAGCAAGGGGGCCTCCTACACCTTC.